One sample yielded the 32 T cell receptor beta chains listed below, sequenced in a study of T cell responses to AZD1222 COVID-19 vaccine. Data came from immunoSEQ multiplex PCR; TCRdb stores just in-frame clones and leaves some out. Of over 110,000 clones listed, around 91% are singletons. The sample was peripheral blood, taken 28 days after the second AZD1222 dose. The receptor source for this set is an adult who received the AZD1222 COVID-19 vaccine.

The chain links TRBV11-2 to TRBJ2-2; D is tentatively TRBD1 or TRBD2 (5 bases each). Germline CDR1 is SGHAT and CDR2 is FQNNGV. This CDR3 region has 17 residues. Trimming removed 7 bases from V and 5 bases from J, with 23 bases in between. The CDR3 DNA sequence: TGTGCCAGCAACTGGCCCTTGGGACCAAAGGGGACCGGGGAGCTGTTTTTT. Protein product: CASNWPLGPKGTGELFF.

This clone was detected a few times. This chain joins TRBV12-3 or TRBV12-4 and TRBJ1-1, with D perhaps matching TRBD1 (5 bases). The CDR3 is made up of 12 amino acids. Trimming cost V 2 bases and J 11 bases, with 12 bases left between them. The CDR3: CASSLKLKGAFF. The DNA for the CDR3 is TGTGCCAGCAGTTTAAAGCTCAAGGGGGCTTTCTTT.

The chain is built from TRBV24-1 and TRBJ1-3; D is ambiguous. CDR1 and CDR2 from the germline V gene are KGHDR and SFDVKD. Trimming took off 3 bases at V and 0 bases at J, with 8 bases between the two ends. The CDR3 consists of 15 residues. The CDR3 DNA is TGTGCCACCAGTGATACACGGAGCTCTGGAAACACCATATATTTT. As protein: CATSDTRSSGNTIYF.

CDR3 loop: CASSRLTTGQGSQPQHF. Here the CDR3 DNA reads TGCGCCAGCAGCCGTCTCACGACGGGACAGGGGAGTCAGCCCCAGCATTTT. The chain employs TRBV4-1 and TRBJ1-5, with TRBD1 matching over 10 bases. Trimming took 4 bases from V and 6 from J; bases not matched to a gene: 12. Germline CDR1 is MGHRA and CDR2 is YSYEKL. The CDR3 length is 17 residues.

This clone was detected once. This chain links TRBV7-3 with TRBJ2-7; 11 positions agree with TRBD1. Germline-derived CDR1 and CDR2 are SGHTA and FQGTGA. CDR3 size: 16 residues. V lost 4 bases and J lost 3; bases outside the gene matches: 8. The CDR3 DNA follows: TGTGCCAGCAGCTCCGGTCCGGGACAGGGGGACTACGAGCAGTACGTC. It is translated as CASSSGPGQGDYEQYV.

CDR3 DNA: TGTGCCAGCAGTAATACAGGGTCCGGAAACACCATATATTTT. This gives the protein CASSNTGSGNTIYF. The rearrangement links TRBV27 to TRBJ1-3; a possible D gene is TRBD1 (6 bases). CDR3 size: 14 residues. Trimming took 5 bases from V and 4 from J, leaving 12 bases between them. Germline CDR1 and CDR2: MNHEY and SMNVEV (reference sequence).

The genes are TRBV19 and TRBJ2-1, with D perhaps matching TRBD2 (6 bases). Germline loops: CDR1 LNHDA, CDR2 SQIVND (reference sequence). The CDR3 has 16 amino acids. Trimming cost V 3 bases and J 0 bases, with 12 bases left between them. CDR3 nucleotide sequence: TGTGCCAGTAGTATGGGTGGGAGGAGCTCCTACAATGAGCAGTTCTTC. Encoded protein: CASSMGGRSSYNEQFF.

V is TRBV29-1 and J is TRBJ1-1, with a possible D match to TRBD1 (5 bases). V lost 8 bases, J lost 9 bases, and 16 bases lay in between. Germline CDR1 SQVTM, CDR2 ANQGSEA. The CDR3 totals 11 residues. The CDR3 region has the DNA TGCAGCACCTCGTTGTCGGGGCAAGCTTTCTTT. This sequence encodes CSTSLSGQAFF.

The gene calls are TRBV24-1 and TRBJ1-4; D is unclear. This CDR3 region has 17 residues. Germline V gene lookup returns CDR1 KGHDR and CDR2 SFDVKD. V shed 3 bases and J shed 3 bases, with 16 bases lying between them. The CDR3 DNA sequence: TGTGCCACCAGTGATAGTCAGGAGATAACGGCTAATGAAAAACTGTTTTTT. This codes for CATSDSQEITANEKLFF.

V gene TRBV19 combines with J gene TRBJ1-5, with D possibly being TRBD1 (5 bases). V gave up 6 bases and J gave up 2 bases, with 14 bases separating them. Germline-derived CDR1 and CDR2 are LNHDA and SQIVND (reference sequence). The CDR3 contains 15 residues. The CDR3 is CASSGGRAGNQPQHF. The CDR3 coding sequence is TGTGCCAGTAGCGGGGGTAGGGCCGGCAATCAGCCCCAGCATTTT.

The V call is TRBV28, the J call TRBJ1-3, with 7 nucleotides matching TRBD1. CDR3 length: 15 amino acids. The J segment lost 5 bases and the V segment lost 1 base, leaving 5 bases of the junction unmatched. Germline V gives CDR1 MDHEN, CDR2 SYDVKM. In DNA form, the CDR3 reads TGTGCCAGCAGTTTATACGGGACAGCTAGAAACACCATATATTTT. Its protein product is CASSLYGTARNTIYF.

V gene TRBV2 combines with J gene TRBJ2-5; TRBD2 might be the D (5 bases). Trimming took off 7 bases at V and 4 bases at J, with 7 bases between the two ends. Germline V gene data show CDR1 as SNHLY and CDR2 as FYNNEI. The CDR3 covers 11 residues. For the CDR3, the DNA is TGTGCCAGCACGGGGAGAGAGACCCAGTACTTC. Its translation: CASTGRETQYF.

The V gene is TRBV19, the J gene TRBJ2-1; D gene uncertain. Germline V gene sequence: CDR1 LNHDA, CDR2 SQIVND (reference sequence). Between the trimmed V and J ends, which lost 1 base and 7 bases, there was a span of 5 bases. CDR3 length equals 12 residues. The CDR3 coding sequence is TGTGCCAGTAGTATAGGAAGGAATGAGCAGTTCTTC. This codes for CASSIGRNEQFF.

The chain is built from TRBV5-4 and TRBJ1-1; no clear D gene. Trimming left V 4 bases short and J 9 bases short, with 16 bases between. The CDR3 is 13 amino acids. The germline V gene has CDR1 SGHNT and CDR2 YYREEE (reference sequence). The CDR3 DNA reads TGTGCCAGCAGCCCGAGCACGGCAGAAAAAGCTTTCTTT. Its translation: CASSPSTAEKAFF.

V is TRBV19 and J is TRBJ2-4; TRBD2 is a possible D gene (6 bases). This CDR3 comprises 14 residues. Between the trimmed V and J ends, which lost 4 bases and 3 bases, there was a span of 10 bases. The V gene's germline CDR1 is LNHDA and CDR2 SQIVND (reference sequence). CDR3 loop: CASSSLGGKNIQYF. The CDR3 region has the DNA TGTGCCAGTAGTAGTTTGGGGGGCAAAAACATTCAGTACTTC.

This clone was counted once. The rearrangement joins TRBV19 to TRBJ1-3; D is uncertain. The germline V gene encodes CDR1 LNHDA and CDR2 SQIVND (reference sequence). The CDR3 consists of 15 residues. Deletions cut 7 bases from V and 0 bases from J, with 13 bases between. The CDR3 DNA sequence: TGTGCCAGTAACCCCCGGGCGTCCTCTGGAAACACCATATATTTT. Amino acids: CASNPRASSGNTIYF. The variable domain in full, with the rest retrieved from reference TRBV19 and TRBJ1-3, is DGGITQSPKYLFRKEGQNVTLSCEQNLNHDAMYWYRQDPGQGLRLIYYSQIVNDFQKGDIAEGYSVSREKKESFPLTVTSAQKNPTAFYLCASNPRASSGNTIYFGEGSWLTVV.

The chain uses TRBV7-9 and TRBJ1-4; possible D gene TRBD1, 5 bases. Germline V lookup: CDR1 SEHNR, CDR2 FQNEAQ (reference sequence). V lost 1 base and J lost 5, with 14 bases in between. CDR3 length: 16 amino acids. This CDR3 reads CASSLDIRGKNEKLFF. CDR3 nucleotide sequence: TGTGCCAGCAGCTTAGATATACGGGGCAAAAATGAAAAACTGTTTTTT. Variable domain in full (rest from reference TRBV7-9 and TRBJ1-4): DTGVSQNPRHKITKRGQNVTFRCDPISEHNRLYWYRQTLGQGPEFLTYFQNEAQLEKSRLLSDRFSAERPKGSFSTLEIQRTEQGDSAMYLCASSLDIRGKNEKLFFGSGTQLSVL.

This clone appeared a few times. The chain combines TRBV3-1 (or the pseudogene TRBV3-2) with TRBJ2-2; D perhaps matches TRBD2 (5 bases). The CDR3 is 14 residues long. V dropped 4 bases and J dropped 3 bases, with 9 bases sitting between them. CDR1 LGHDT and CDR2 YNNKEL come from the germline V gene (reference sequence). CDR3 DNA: TGTGCCAGCAGCCCCGCCGGGGACACCGGGGAGCTGTTTTTT. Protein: CASSPAGDTGELFF.

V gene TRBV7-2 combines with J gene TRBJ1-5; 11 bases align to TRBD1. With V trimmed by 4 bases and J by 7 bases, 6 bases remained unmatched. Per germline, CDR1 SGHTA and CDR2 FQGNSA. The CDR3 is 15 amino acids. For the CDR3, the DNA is TGTGCCAGCAGCTGGGACAGGGGGTCGGGACAGCCCCAGCATTTT. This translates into CASSWDRGSGQPQHF. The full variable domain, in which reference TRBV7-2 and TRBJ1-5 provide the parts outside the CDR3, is GAGVSQSPSNKVTEKGKDVELRCDPISGHTALYWYRQSLGQGLEFLIYFQGNSAPDKSGLPSDRFSAERTGGSVSTLTIQRTQQEDSAVYLCASSWDRGSGQPQHFGDGTRLSIL.

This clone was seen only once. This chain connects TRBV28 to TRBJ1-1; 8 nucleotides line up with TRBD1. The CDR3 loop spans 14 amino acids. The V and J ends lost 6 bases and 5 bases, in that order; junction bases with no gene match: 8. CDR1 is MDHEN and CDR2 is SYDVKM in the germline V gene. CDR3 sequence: CASRPADRVTEAFF. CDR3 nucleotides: TGTGCCAGCAGACCAGCGGACAGGGTGACTGAAGCTTTCTTT.

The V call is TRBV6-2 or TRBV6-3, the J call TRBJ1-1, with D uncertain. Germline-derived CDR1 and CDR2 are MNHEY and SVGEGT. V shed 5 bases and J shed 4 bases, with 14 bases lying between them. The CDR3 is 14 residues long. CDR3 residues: CASSSPAGRTEAFF. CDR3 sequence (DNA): TGTGCCAGCAGTAGTCCGGCGGGCCGCACTGAAGCTTTCTTT.

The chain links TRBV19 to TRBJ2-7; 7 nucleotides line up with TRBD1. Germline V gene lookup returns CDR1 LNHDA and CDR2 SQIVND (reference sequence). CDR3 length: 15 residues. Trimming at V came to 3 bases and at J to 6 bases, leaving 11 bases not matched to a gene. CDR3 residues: CASSISSRGFSEQYF. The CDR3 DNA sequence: TGTGCCAGTAGTATTTCGAGCAGGGGGTTCAGCGAGCAGTACTTC.

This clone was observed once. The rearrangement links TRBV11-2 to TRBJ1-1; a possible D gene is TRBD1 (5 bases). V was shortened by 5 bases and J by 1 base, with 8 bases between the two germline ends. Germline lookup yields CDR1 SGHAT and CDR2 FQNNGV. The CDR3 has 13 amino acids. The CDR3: CASSLTANTEAFF. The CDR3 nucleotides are TGTGCCAGCAGCCTGACAGCGAACACTGAAGCTTTCTTT.

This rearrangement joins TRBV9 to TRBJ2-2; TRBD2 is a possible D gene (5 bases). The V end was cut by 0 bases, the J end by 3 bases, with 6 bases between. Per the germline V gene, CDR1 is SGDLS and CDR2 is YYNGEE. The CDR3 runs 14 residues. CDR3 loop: CASSVVGDTGELFF. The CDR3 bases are TGTGCCAGCAGCGTAGTCGGGGACACCGGGGAGCTGTTTTTT.

CDR3 bases: TGTGCCAGCAGCTCTAACGCCCTAGCGGGAGGTTACAATGAGCAGTTCTTC. Residues: CASSSNALAGGYNEQFF. V gene TRBV7-2 combines with J gene TRBJ2-1; 11 nucleotides line up with TRBD2. Germline CDR1 reads SGHTA; CDR2 reads FQGNSA. The CDR3 has 17 residues. V trimming: 4 bases; J trimming: 4 bases; junction bases outside the gene matches: 9.

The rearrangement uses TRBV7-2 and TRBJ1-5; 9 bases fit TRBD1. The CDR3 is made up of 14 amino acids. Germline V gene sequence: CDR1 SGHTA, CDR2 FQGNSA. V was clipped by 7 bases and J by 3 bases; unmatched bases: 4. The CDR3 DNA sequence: TGTGCCAGCACGAGGACAGGGGACAATCAGCCCCAGCATTTT. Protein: CASTRTGDNQPQHF.

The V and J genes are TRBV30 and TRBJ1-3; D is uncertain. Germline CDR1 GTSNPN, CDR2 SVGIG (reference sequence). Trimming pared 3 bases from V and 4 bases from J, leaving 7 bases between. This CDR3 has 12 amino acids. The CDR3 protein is CAWRNIGNTIYF. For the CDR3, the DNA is TGTGCCTGGAGGAACATAGGAAACACCATATATTTT.

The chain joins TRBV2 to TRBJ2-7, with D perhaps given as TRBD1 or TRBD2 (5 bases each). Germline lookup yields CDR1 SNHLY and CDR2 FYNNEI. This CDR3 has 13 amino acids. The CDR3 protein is CASRDKRAEGENV. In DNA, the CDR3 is TGTGCCAGCAGAGACAAAAGGGCTGAAGGGGAGAACGTC.

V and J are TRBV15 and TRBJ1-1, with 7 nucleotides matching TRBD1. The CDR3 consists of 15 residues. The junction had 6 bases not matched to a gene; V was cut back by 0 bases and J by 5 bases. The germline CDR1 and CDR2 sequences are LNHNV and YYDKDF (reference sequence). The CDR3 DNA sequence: TGTGCCACCAGCAGAGATCCGACAGGGCCTACTGAAGCTTTCTTT. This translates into CATSRDPTGPTEAFF.

This CDR3 reads CASSAGVSNQPQHF. In nucleotides, the CDR3 is TGTGCCAGTAGTGCAGGGGTTAGCAATCAGCCCCAGCATTTT. The chain uses TRBV19 and TRBJ1-5; D is possibly TRBD1 (6 bases). Per the germline V gene, CDR1 is LNHDA and CDR2 is SQIVND (reference sequence). The germline V and J ends were trimmed by 5 bases and 0 bases, with 8 bases remaining between them. This CDR3 has 14 amino acids.

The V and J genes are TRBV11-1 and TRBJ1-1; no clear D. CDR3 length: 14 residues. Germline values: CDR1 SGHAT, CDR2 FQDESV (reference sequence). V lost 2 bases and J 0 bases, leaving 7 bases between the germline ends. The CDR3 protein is CASSLKAMNTEAFF. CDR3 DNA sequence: TGTGCCAGCAGCTTAAAGGCGATGAACACTGAAGCTTTCTTT.

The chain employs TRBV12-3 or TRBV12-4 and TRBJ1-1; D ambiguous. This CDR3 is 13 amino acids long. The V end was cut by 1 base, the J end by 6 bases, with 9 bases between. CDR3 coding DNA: TGTGCCAGCAGTTTAGTCGGCGGATCTGAAGCTTTCTTT. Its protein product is CASSLVGGSEAFF.